This T cell receptor beta chain was sequenced for a study of blood T cell repertoires in COVID-19. The table lists this clone with a few counts. The V end was cut by 4 bases, the J end by 2 bases, with 13 bases between. CDR1 LNHNV and CDR2 YYDKDF come from the germline V gene (reference sequence). This CDR3 is built from 15 residues. Data came from immunoSEQ multiplex PCR; TCRdb stores just in-frame clones and leaves some out. The sample has about 110,000 clones, 70% to 90% seen once; the top ten hold 2% to 2.5%. Sequencing input: peripheral blood. The chain has TRBV15 and TRBJ2-3, with D perhaps matching TRBD2 (7 bases). The TCR originated in a human donor in a cohort sampled during active COVID-19. DNA of the CDR3: TGTGCCACCAGCAATGGGGGGGGGCCCACAGATACGCAGTATTTT. Translation: CATSNGGGPTDTQYF.